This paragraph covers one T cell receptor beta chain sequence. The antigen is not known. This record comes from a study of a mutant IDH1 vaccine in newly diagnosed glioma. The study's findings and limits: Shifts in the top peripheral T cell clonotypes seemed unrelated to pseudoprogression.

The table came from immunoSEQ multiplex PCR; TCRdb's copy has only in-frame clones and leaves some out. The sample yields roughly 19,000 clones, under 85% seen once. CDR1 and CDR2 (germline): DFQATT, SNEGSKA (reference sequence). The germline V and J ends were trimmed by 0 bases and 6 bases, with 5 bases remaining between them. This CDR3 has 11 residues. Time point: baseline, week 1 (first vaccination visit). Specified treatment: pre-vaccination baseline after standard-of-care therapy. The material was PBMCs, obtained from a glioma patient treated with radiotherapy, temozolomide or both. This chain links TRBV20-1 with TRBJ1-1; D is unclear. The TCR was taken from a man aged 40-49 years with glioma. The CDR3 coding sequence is TGCAGTGCTAGAGATTTAGCTGAAGCTTTCTTT. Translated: CSARDLAEAFF.